This T cell receptor beta chain was observed in a study of CD8 T cells in ankylosing spondylitis. General study results and limits: Seemingly distinctive of ankylosing spondylitis blood was a TCR beta motif formed by eight highly homologous variants. Disease-associated clones were CD8+ and fairly uncommon in peripheral blood.

Making the TCR beta libraries involved quantitative 5'-RACE with molecular barcodes. Via MiXCR, TCRdb re-called the 5' RACE reads, giving one row per CDR3 protein. Of 450,000 to 550,000 distinct CDR3 sequences listed, over 4% are singletons. This clonotype showed up many times. Its antigen remains unidentified. V was pared by 0 bases and J by 3 bases, with 18 bases between. This CDR3 is 17 amino acids long. In germline, CDR1 is LGHNA, CDR2 YSLEER. The chain joins TRBV4-3 to TRBJ2-7, with D tentatively TRBD1 or TRBD2 (6 bases each). The origin of this receptor is a male donor with ankylosing spondylitis. Sequencing was carried out using blood, either unsorted or a sorted T cell fraction (not recorded which). The CDR3 spells CASSQDRGGTIGYEQYF. Here the CDR3 DNA reads TGCGCCAGCAGCCAAGACAGAGGGGGGACAATCGGCTACGAGCAGTACTTC.